These 26 T cell receptor beta chains came from one sample sequenced in a study of cytomegalovirus exposure and HLA in healthy donors. The table came from immunoSEQ multiplex PCR; TCRdb's copy has only in-frame clones and leaves some out. The sample has roughly 330,000 clones, roughly 87% seen once; the top ten hold over 1%. Sequenced: PBMCs. These receptors were obtained from a young woman in good health and CMV-seropositive.

Only a few counts were recorded for this clone. V usage is TRBV18 and J usage is TRBJ2-5; D uncertain. The germline V gene encodes CDR1 KGHSH and CDR2 LQKENI. This CDR3 spans 14 amino acids. Trimming left V 6 bases short and J 6 bases short, with 17 bases between. The CDR3 DNA sequence: TGTGCCAGCTCTTACGTCCGGCCCGAGAAGACCCAGTACTTC. This encodes CASSYVRPEKTQYF.

V is TRBV7-2 and J is TRBJ2-1; weak D call: TRBD1 (5 bases). Germline V gives CDR1 SGHTA, CDR2 FQGNSA. Trimming pared 3 bases from V and 5 bases from J, leaving 11 bases between. The CDR3 loop spans 14 amino acids. The CDR3 here is CASSLGLGDNEQFF. The CDR3 DNA follows: TGTGCCAGCAGCTTGGGGCTTGGGGACAATGAGCAGTTCTTC.

The rearrangement joins TRBV6-5 to TRBJ2-7, with TRBD2 matching over 12 bases. The J segment lost 3 bases and the V segment lost 5 bases, leaving 5 bases of the junction unmatched. The CDR3 spans 15 residues. Germline V gene data show CDR1 as MNHEY and CDR2 as SVGAGI. As DNA, the CDR3 is TGTGCCAGCAGTGGACTAGCGGGGAGGGACTACGAGCAGTACTTC. Translation: CASSGLAGRDYEQYF.

The chain couples TRBV28 to TRBJ2-7, with D unclear. Germline values: CDR1 MDHEN, CDR2 SYDVKM. With 5 bases removed from V and 0 bases from J, the gap between germline ends came to 14 bases. The CDR3 length is 15 residues. CDR3 loop: CASSLTATSSYEQYF. The CDR3 DNA is TGTGCCAGCAGTCTTACAGCGACCAGCTCCTACGAGCAGTACTTC.

The chain employs TRBV6-1 and TRBJ2-7, with D possibly matching TRBD1 (5 bases). CDR1 MNHNS and CDR2 SASEGT come from the germline V gene. CDR3 length: 14 amino acids. Trimming removed 6 bases at V and 0 bases at J, with 12 bases between. The CDR3 loop reads CASSHTDISYEQYF. The CDR3 bases are TGTGCCAGCAGCCACACGGACATCTCCTACGAGCAGTACTTC.

This clone was counted a few times. The CDR3 loop is CASSPHPNGDQPQHF. In DNA, the CDR3 is TGTGCCAGCAGCCCCCACCCGAACGGCGATCAGCCCCAGCATTTT. The chain carries TRBV9 and TRBJ1-5; no clear D gene. The CDR3 is 15 residues long. With 4 bases removed from V and 5 bases from J, the gap between germline ends came to 16 bases. In germline, CDR1 is SGDLS, CDR2 YYNGEE.

The genes are TRBV29-1 and TRBJ2-1, with a weak D call TRBD2 (5 bases). The CDR3 contains 14 residues. Trimming cost V 4 bases and J 4 bases, with 14 bases left between them. Looked up from germline, CDR1 is SQVTM and CDR2 is ANQGSEA. In DNA form, the CDR3 reads TGCAGCGTTGGTGGACTGCGACGATACAATGAGCAGTTCTTC. It specifies CSVGGLRRYNEQFF.

The chain recombines TRBV29-1 with TRBJ2-1; the match to TRBD1 covers 9 bases. The CDR3 runs to 13 residues. With V trimmed by 4 bases and J by 8 bases, 6 bases remained unmatched. CDR1 SQVTM and CDR2 ANQGSEA come from the germline V gene. The CDR3 region is CSVAETGGDEQFF. CDR3 bases: TGCAGCGTTGCTGAGACAGGGGGGGATGAGCAGTTCTTC.

J is TRBJ1-4 and V is TRBV23-1, with D maybe TRBD1 (6 bases). TRBV23-1 is identified as an open reading frame with a role that is uncertain. The ends were cut back, 11 bases at V and 7 bases at J, with 38 bases in the middle. CDR3 size: 20 residues. DNA for the CDR3: TGCGCCCTTCTCTGGATTAGCCGGGACACCACCGCAAGAAGAACTGAAAAACTGTTTTTT. This codes for CALLWISRDTTARRTEKLFF.

This sequence joins TRBV13 and TRBJ2-2; 10 bases are a match to TRBD1. The CDR3 is 16 residues long. Germline CDR1 and CDR2: PRHDT and FYEKMQ (reference sequence). V shed 5 bases, J shed 5 bases, and the junction held 8 bases outside the gene matches. The CDR3 region is CASSPRDRGHTGELFF. DNA for the CDR3: TGTGCCAGCAGCCCGCGGGACAGGGGCCATACCGGGGAGCTGTTTTTT.

Note on this clone: Germline and junction disagree at one end, which may indicate a read error. The chain couples TRBV23-1 to TRBJ2-7; D is tentatively TRBD1 or TRBD2 (5 bases each). TRBV23-1 is an ORF for which the function is uncertain. The CDR3 loop spans 11 amino acids. The CDR3, as DNA: TGCGCCAGCAGTCCCCGGGAAACAGGTACTTTC. This encodes CASSPRETGTF.

The rearrangement uses TRBV7-2 and TRBJ2-2, with D possibly being TRBD2 (7 bases). V was trimmed by 4 bases and J by 4 bases, leaving 13 bases between them. Germline-derived CDR1 and CDR2 are SGHTA and FQGNSA. The CDR3 runs to 15 residues. CDR3 loop: CASSSRGGFTGELFF. CDR3 nucleotide sequence: TGTGCCAGCAGCTCCAGGGGAGGGTTCACCGGGGAGCTGTTTTTT.

The chain joins TRBV6-5 to TRBJ1-2, with D hard to call. V dropped 4 bases and J dropped 0 bases, with 15 bases sitting between them. This CDR3 is built from 16 residues. Germline CDR1 and CDR2: MNHEY and SVGAGI. The CDR3 protein is CASSWDLGLANYGYTF. CDR3 bases: TGTGCCAGCAGTTGGGATTTGGGTTTAGCTAACTATGGCTACACCTTC.

CDR3 loop: CASRRGVGSYEQYF. Written as DNA, the CDR3 is TGTGCCAGCAGGAGGGGGGTGGGCTCCTACGAGCAGTACTTC. The chain employs TRBV21-1 and TRBJ2-7. TRBV21-1 represents a pseudogene. There are 14 residues in the CDR3.

The V and J genes are TRBV7-3 and TRBJ2-2; D is tentatively TRBD1 or TRBD2 (5 bases each). Looked up from germline, CDR1 is SGHTA and CDR2 is FQGTGA. V lost 0 bases and J lost 7, with 15 bases in between. The CDR3 has 16 amino acids. The CDR3 loop is CASSLTSGGVIGELFF. In DNA form, the CDR3 reads TGTGCCAGCAGCTTAACATCTGGGGGAGTCATCGGGGAGCTGTTTTTT.

This clone was seen once. This chain uses TRBV6-6 with TRBJ2-7; 7 bases are shared with TRBD2. Germline V lookup: CDR1 MNHNY, CDR2 SVGAGI (reference sequence). Trimming removed 6 bases from V and 2 bases from J; junction bases left unmatched: 7. CDR3 length: 14 amino acids. The CDR3 DNA follows: TGTGCCAGCAGCCACGGACGGGAGGCCTACGAGCAGTACTTC. Protein sequence: CASSHGREAYEQYF.

This clone was seen once. V gene TRBV29-1 combines with J gene TRBJ2-7; 11 positions agree with TRBD1. Trimming cost V 6 bases and J 6 bases; bases outside gene matches: 7. Germline loops: CDR1 SQVTM, CDR2 ANQGSEA. This CDR3 region has 13 residues. The CDR3 is CSVGQGAQGEQYF. CDR3 DNA: TGCAGCGTCGGACAGGGGGCGCAAGGCGAGCAGTACTTC.

The J gene is TRBJ2-1, the V gene TRBV7-3; 12 positions agree with TRBD2. Germline trimming cut 2 bases from V and 10 bases from J; bases unmatched to any gene: 9. The CDR3 covers 16 residues. Per germline, CDR1 SGHTA and CDR2 FQGTGA. The CDR3 DNA reads TGTGCCAGCAGCTTACGACTAGCGGGGGCTGAACGGGAGCAGTTCTTC. Amino acids: CASSLRLAGAEREQFF.

The chain's CDR3 is CSVTPIGGLPTYEQYF. Written as DNA, the CDR3 is TGCAGCGTTACCCCTATTGGGGGACTACCGACCTACGAGCAGTACTTC. The V call is TRBV29-1, the J call TRBJ2-7, with TRBD2 identical over 7 bases. Per germline, CDR1 SQVTM and CDR2 ANQGSEA. The CDR3 is 16 residues long. The V segment lost 5 bases and the J segment 2 bases; nucleotides outside the gene matches: 15.

CDR3 DNA sequence: TGTGCCAGCAGGGACAGGGCTTTCACAATGAACACTGAAGCTTTCTTT. This encodes CASRDRAFTMNTEAFF. The chain joins TRBV6-4 to TRBJ1-1; 8 bases match TRBD1. The V gene end was trimmed by 6 bases and the J gene end by 0 bases; junction bases not matched to a gene: 9. The CDR3 has 16 amino acids. Germline V CDR1 and CDR2: MRHNA, SNTAGT.

As regards this clone: The sample carries other DNA sequences with the same CDR3. V usage is TRBV20-1 and J usage is TRBJ2-7, with D hard to call. Germline V gene data show CDR1 as DFQATT and CDR2 as SNEGSKA (reference sequence). This CDR3 comprises 10 residues. V dropped 3 bases and J dropped 5 bases, with 5 bases sitting between them. CDR3 in DNA: TGCAGTGCTAGGAGAGACGAGCAGTACTTC. This sequence encodes CSARRDEQYF.

V is TRBV6-6 and J is TRBJ1-6, with unresolved D. The CDR3 consists of 15 residues. Per germline, CDR1 MNHNY and CDR2 SVGAGI (reference sequence). V shed 5 bases and J shed 3 bases, with 11 bases lying between them. CDR3 coding DNA: TGTGCCAGCAGTAAGGACCCACTCTATAATTCACCCCTCCACTTT. Translated: CASSKDPLYNSPLHF.

This rearrangement joins TRBV7-6 to TRBJ1-2; a weak D match, TRBD1 (6 bases). The CDR3 consists of 15 residues. Germline V gene data show CDR1 as SGHVS and CDR2 as FNYEAQ. Trimming cost V 5 bases and J 4 bases, with 17 bases left between them. The CDR3 DNA is TGTGCCAGCAGCCCCTCCGCGGGGGCCGGCTATGGCTACACCTTC. This sequence encodes CASSPSAGAGYGYTF.

J is TRBJ2-2 and V is TRBV6-6; 9 bases match TRBD1. The CDR3 loop spans 15 amino acids. Germline V gene sequence: CDR1 MNHNY, CDR2 SVGAGI (reference sequence). Germline trimming cut 10 bases from V and 7 bases from J; bases unmatched to any gene: 13. The CDR3 protein is CATQTGQGHLGELFF. The CDR3 coding sequence is TGTGCCACCCAAACCGGACAGGGGCACCTCGGGGAGCTGTTTTTT.

The chain employs TRBV2 and TRBJ2-7, with 9 bases matching TRBD2. V lost 9 bases to trimming and J lost 0 bases; unmatched junction nucleotides: 9. This CDR3 has 15 residues. CDR1 is SNHLY, CDR2 FYNNEI, per germline. The CDR3 DNA reads TGTGCCAGAGGGAGTAGCGGGAGTAGCTCCTACGAGCAGTACTTC. It encodes CARGSSGSSSYEQYF. Filled out from reference TRBV2 and TRBJ2-7, the complete variable domain reads EPEVTQTPSHQVTQMGQEVILRCVPISNHLYFYWYRQILGQKVEFLVSFYNNEISEKSEIFDDQFSVERPDGSNFTLKIRSTKLEDSAMYFCARGSSGSSSYEQYFGPGTRLTVT.

This clone appeared once. The chain uses TRBV4-2 and TRBJ1-6; D not resolved. Germline V gene data show CDR1 as LGHNA and CDR2 as YNFKEQ. V shed 0 bases and J shed 8 bases, with 14 bases lying between them. CDR3 length equals 16 residues. For the CDR3, the DNA is TGTGCCAGCAGCCAAGAAGATACAGCGTTCGATTCACCCCTCCACTTT. Protein: CASSQEDTAFDSPLHF.